What follows describes a single T cell receptor beta chain. This sample is part of a study of cytomegalovirus exposure and HLA in healthy donors. PCR employed 60 Vbeta and 13 Jbeta primers. Sequencing used immunoSEQ multiplex PCR; TCRdb keeps in-frame clones, though not all of them. Of approximately 90,000 clones in the sample, under 85% were seen once. The source is a male donor in good health and CMV-seronegative. Input material: PBMCs.

CDR3 nucleotide sequence: TGCAGCGTTGCAAACTCTGGGGCCAACGTCCTGACTTTC. It codes for CSVANSGANVLTF. The gene calls are TRBV29-1 and TRBJ2-6; D not certain. This CDR3 is built from 13 residues. With 4 bases removed from V and 0 bases from J, the gap between germline ends came to 4 bases. Germline V gene lookup returns CDR1 SQVTM and CDR2 ANQGSEA.